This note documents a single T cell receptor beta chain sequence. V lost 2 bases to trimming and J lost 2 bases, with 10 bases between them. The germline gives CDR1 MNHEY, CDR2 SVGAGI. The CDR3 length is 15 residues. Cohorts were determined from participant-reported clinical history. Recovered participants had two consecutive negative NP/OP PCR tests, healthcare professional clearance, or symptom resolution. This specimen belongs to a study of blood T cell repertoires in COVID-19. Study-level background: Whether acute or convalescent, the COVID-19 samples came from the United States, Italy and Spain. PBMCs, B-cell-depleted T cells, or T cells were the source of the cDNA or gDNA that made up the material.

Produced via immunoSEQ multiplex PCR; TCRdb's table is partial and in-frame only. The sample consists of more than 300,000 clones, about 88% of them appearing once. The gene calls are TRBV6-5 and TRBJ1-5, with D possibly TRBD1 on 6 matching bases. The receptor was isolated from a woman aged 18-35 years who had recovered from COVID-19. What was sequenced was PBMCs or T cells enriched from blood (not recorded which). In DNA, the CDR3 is TGTGCCAGCAGTTACACCAGGGGCGGCAATCAGCCCCAGCATTTT. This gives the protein CASSYTRGGNQPQHF.